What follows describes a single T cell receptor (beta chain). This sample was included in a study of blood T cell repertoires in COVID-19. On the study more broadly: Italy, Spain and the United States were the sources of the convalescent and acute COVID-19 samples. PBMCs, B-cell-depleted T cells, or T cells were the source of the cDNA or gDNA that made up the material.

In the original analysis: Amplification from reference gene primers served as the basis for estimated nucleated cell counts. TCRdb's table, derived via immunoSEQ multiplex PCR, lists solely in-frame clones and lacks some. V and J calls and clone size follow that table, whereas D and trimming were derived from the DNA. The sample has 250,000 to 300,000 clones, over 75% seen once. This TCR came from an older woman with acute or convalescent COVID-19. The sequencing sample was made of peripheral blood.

The CDR3 protein is CASSFPAGAANEKLFF. CDR3 DNA: TGTGCCAGCAGCTTCCCGGCGGGGGCAGCTAATGAAAAACTGTTTTTT. The genes are TRBV11-2 and TRBJ1-4; D might be TRBD1 (6 bases). The CDR3 sequence is 16 residues long. V shed 3 bases and J shed 3 bases, with 14 bases lying between them. Germline V lookup: CDR1 SGHAT, CDR2 FQNNGV.